Presented here are 24 T cell receptor beta chains from one specimen sequenced in a study of OX40 agonist ivuxolimab in advanced cancers. Here immunoSEQ multiplex PCR was the method, and the copy in TCRdb shows in-frame clones only, minus some. The sample shows 70,000 or so clones, roughly 90% of them seen only once. The sequencing here drew on CD4+ or CD8+ T cells sorted from blood, taken in a trial of the OX40 agonist ivuxolimab. The receptor set was obtained from an adult with an advanced solid tumor such as melanoma, head and neck, liver or kidney cancer.

The genes are TRBV4-1 and TRBJ2-7; 8 nucleotides match TRBD1. There are 16 residues in the CDR3. CDR1 is MGHRA and CDR2 is YSYEKL in the germline V gene. Trimming cost V 1 base and J 2 bases; bases outside gene matches: 7. CDR3 DNA sequence: TGCGCCAGCAGCCAAGTAACAGGGGGGACGACCTACGAGCAGTACTTC. It codes for CASSQVTGGTTYEQYF.

Worth noting for this clone: The junction and the germline gene differ at one end; a read error may be behind it. The chain links TRBV7-7 to TRBJ2-5; 9 nucleotides line up with TRBD2. Germline CDR1 reads SSHAT; CDR2 reads FNYEAQ (reference sequence). The CDR3 has 16 residues. CDR3 residues: CASSLGPSGVSETQYF. CDR3 in DNA: TGTGCTAGCAGCTTAGGACCTAGCGGGGTCAGCGAGACCCAGTACTTC. Filled out from reference TRBV7-7 and TRBJ2-5, the complete variable domain reads GAGVSQSPRYKVTKRGQDVTLRCDPISSHATLYWYQQALGQGPEFLTYFNYEAQPDKSGLPSDRFSAERPEGSISTLTIQRTEQRDSAMYRCASSLGPSGVSETQYFGPGTRLLVL.

CDR3 DNA sequence: TGTGCCAGCAGTTTATCTCAGGGAGGGAGGAATTCACCCCTCCACTTT. It specifies CASSLSQGGRNSPLHF. V gene TRBV27 combines with J gene TRBJ1-6; the D gene is possibly TRBD1 (5 bases). The CDR3 contains 16 residues. V was cut by 0 bases and J by 7 bases, with 13 bases left in between. Germline-derived CDR1 and CDR2 are MNHEY and SMNVEV (reference sequence).

The chain recombines TRBV7-9 with TRBJ1-3; D is possibly TRBD1 (6 bases). CDR1 and CDR2 (germline): SEHNR, FQNEAQ (reference sequence). V gave up 5 bases and J gave up 4 bases, with 12 bases separating them. The CDR3 runs 14 residues. As DNA, the CDR3 is TGTGCCAGCAGCCTCAGGGACAACGGAAACACCATATATTTT. Residues: CASSLRDNGNTIYF.

The rearrangement uses TRBV11-2 and TRBJ1-1; no firm D call. Germline CDR1 is SGHAT and CDR2 is FQNNGV. The CDR3 loop spans 13 amino acids. V lost 1 base, J lost 5 bases, and 8 bases lay in between. The CDR3 DNA is TGTGCCAGCAGCTTAGGCCTAGGGACTGAAGCTTTCTTT. Amino acids: CASSLGLGTEAFF.

This chain uses TRBV4-3 with TRBJ2-1; 11 bases align to TRBD1. The CDR3 has 16 residues. Germline CDR1 reads LGHNA; CDR2 reads YSLEER. With V trimmed by 0 bases and J by 7 bases, 5 bases remained unmatched. The CDR3 nucleotides read TGCGCCAGCAGCCAAGATCATGGGACAGGGGGGAATGAGCAGTTCTTC. Protein product: CASSQDHGTGGNEQFF.

The V and J genes are TRBV11-2 and TRBJ2-7; D is undetermined. CDR3 length: 12 amino acids. Per the germline V gene, CDR1 is SGHAT and CDR2 is FQNNGV. The V end was cut by 1 base, the J end by 6 bases, with 7 bases between. The CDR3 sequence: CASSLVPPEQYF. CDR3 coding DNA: TGTGCCAGCAGCTTAGTCCCCCCCGAGCAGTACTTC.

The chain is built from TRBV9 and TRBJ2-1; D is perhaps TRBD1 or TRBD2 (6 bases each). The germline V gene encodes CDR1 SGDLS and CDR2 YYNGEE. Trimming shortened V by 4 bases and J by 5 bases, and 16 bases separated the two germline ends. The CDR3 is 15 residues long. CDR3 bases: TGTGCCAGCAGCTTAGGGGGGATCTGGGACAATGAGCAGTTCTTC. Translated, it gives CASSLGGIWDNEQFF.

This sequence joins TRBV7-9 and TRBJ2-1, with 10 bases fitting TRBD2. The CDR3 has 16 residues. The V gene's germline CDR1 is SEHNR and CDR2 FQNEAQ (reference sequence). V shed 5 bases and J 0 bases; nucleotides not matched to a gene: 4. The CDR3 is CASSNPSGSSYNEQFF. The DNA for the CDR3 is TGTGCCAGCAGCAACCCTAGCGGGAGCTCCTACAATGAGCAGTTCTTC.

V is TRBV6-1 and J is TRBJ2-7; D ambiguous. The germline V gene has CDR1 MNHNS and CDR2 SASEGT. This CDR3 region has 15 residues. The ends were cut back, 10 bases at V and 3 bases at J, with 22 bases in the middle. CDR3 sequence reads: CATELGWGNNYEQYF. In nucleotides, the CDR3 is TGTGCCACTGAGCTTGGTTGGGGAAATAACTACGAGCAGTACTTC.

The V gene is TRBV19, the J gene TRBJ2-2; no firm D call. This CDR3 is built from 16 residues. Trimming took off 4 bases at V and 3 bases at J, with 15 bases between the two ends. Germline V lookup: CDR1 LNHDA, CDR2 SQIVND (reference sequence). This chain's CDR3 is CASSNKKVGYTGELFF. The CDR3 nucleotides read TGTGCCAGTAGTAATAAAAAGGTTGGGTACACCGGGGAGCTGTTTTTT.

The CDR3 nucleotides read TGCGCCAGCAGCCAAGAGTCTAATCGGGGCGCAGATACGCAGTATTTT. Protein: CASSQESNRGADTQYF. The genes are TRBV4-1 and TRBJ2-3; possibly TRBD1 or TRBD2 for D (5 bases each). The germline V and J ends were trimmed by 0 bases and 4 bases, with 14 bases remaining between them. Germline loops: CDR1 MGHRA, CDR2 YSYEKL. CDR3 length equals 16 residues.

The chain links TRBV19 to TRBJ2-4; possibly TRBD2 for D (5 bases). This CDR3 is built from 15 residues. Germline lookup yields CDR1 LNHDA and CDR2 SQIVND (reference sequence). V was clipped by 0 bases and J by 8 bases, with 14 bases between them. CDR3 DNA sequence: TGTGCCAGTAGTATAGAGGGAGACATCGGACACATTCAGTACTTC. Encoded protein: CASSIEGDIGHIQYF.

The rearrangement uses TRBV10-1 and TRBJ2-1; the D is unclear. Germline V lookup: CDR1 WNHNN, CDR2 SYGVQD (reference sequence). Between the trimmed V and J ends, which lost 1 base and 5 bases, there was a span of 12 bases. This CDR3 is built from 15 residues. CDR3 protein: CASSELEAPHNEQFF. CDR3 coding DNA: TGCGCCAGCAGTGAGTTAGAAGCCCCCCACAATGAGCAGTTCTTC.

V gene TRBV4-1 combines with J gene TRBJ2-1; D gene unclear. From germline, CDR1 is MGHRA and CDR2 YSYEKL. Trimming pared 6 bases from V and 3 bases from J, leaving 6 bases between. The CDR3 runs to 12 residues. As DNA, the CDR3 is TGCGCCAGCAGTCTTAGCTACAATGAGCAGTTCTTC. Protein: CASSLSYNEQFF.

The J gene is TRBJ1-2, the V gene TRBV28; TRBD1 agrees at 9 bases. Germline loops: CDR1 MDHEN, CDR2 SYDVKM. The V gene end was trimmed by 5 bases and the J gene end by 0 bases; junction bases not matched to a gene: 22. The CDR3 runs to 21 residues. The CDR3 protein is CASSLPTPGTGFGEANYGYTF. CDR3 in DNA: TGTGCCAGCAGTCTACCAACCCCCGGGACAGGGTTCGGGGAAGCTAACTATGGCTACACCTTC.

The rearrangement joins TRBV6-4 to TRBJ1-5; 7 bases match TRBD1. Germline values: CDR1 MRHNA, CDR2 SNTAGT. V trimming: 7 bases; J trimming: 4 bases; junction bases outside the gene matches: 25. This CDR3 region has 20 residues. CDR3 amino acids: CASTRGTTKHLRGFNQPQHF. CDR3 coding DNA: TGTGCCAGCACCAGGGGGACAACTAAACACTTACGCGGGTTTAATCAGCCCCAGCATTTT.

V and J are TRBV9 and TRBJ2-1; no clear D gene. Trimming stripped 4 bases from V and 7 bases from J, with 12 bases between. CDR3 length: 13 amino acids. Germline V gene lookup returns CDR1 SGDLS and CDR2 YYNGEE. CDR3 in DNA: TGTGCCAGCAGCTCTTCGGATGGGAATGAGCAGTTCTTC. Protein sequence: CASSSSDGNEQFF.

The rearrangement joins TRBV5-6 to TRBJ2-7, with D uncertain. Germline CDR1 and CDR2: SGHDT and YYEEEE. This CDR3 region has 13 residues. CDR3 sequence reads: CVCSKGGYYEQYF. CDR3 in DNA: TGTGTGTGTTCGAAGGGCGGATACTACGAGCAGTACTTC.

The CDR3 sequence: CASSLGLREGLLDTGELFF. The CDR3 nucleotides read TGTGCCAGCAGCTTAGGACTCAGGGAAGGCTTGCTGGACACCGGGGAGCTGTTTTTT. This chain joins TRBV7-6 and TRBJ2-2, with a weak D call TRBD1 (5 bases). The CDR3 is 19 residues long. Germline CDR1 and CDR2: SGHVS and FNYEAQ. Trimming removed 1 base from V and 3 bases from J, with 21 bases in between. Filled out from reference TRBV7-6 and TRBJ2-2, the complete variable domain reads GAGVSQSPRYKVTKRGQDVALRCDPISGHVSLYWYRQALGQGPEFLTYFNYEAQQDKSGLPNDRFSAERPEGSISTLTIQRTEQRDSAMYRCASSLGLREGLLDTGELFFGEGSRLTVL.

CDR3 in amino acids: CASSLEVAGGYQETQYF. The CDR3 DNA is TGTGCCAGCAGCTTGGAGGTAGCGGGGGGGTATCAAGAGACCCAGTACTTC. This sequence joins TRBV7-6 and TRBJ2-5; 11 positions match TRBD2. This CDR3 is 17 amino acids long. The trim removed 3 bases at V and 2 bases at J, leaving 8 bases unmatched. Germline CDR1 and CDR2: SGHVS and FNYEAQ.

This chain connects TRBV27 to TRBJ2-5; no definite D call. There are 13 residues in the CDR3. The germline V gene has CDR1 MNHEY and CDR2 SMNVEV (reference sequence). The germline V and J ends were trimmed by 2 bases and 0 bases, with 4 bases remaining between them. CDR3 sequence (DNA): TGTGCCAGCAGTTTAGTGTACCAAGAGACCCAGTACTTC. The encoded protein is CASSLVYQETQYF.

This sequence joins TRBV15 and TRBJ2-7; 9 bases agree with TRBD1. J was trimmed by 4 bases and V by 5 bases; bases with no gene match: 6. CDR3 length equals 14 residues. The germline gives CDR1 LNHNV, CDR2 YYDKDF (reference sequence). CDR3 protein: CATSGQGTSYEQYF. In DNA, the CDR3 is TGTGCCACCAGCGGACAGGGGACATCGTACGAGCAGTACTTC.

The V call is TRBV9, the J call TRBJ2-1, with 8 bases lining up with TRBD2. The germline V gene has CDR1 SGDLS and CDR2 YYNGEE. The CDR3 length is 16 residues. After removal of 0 bases from V and 1 base from J, the junction contained 3 bases not matched to a gene. CDR3 in amino acids: CASSVGRGGSYNEQFF. Written as DNA, the CDR3 is TGTGCCAGCAGCGTAGGACGGGGGGGTTCCTACAATGAGCAGTTCTTC.